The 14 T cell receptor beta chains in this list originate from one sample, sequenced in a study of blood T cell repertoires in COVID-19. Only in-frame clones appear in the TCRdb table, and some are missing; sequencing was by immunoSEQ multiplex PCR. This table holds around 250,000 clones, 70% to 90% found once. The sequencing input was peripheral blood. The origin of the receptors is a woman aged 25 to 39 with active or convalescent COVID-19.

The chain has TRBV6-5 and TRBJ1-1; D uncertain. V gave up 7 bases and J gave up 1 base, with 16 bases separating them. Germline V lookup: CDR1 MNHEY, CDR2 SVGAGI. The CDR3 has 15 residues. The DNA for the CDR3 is TGTGCCAGCAAGAAGGGAGGAATCAAGAACACTGAAGCTTTCTTT. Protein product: CASKKGGIKNTEAFF.

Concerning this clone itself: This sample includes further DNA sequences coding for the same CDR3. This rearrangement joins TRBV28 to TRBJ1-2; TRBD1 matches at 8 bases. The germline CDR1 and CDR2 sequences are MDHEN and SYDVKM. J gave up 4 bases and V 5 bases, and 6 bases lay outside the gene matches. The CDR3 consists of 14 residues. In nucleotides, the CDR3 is TGTGCCAGCAGTCCCCAGGGGGCGGGCTATGGCTACACCTTC. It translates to CASSPQGAGYGYTF.

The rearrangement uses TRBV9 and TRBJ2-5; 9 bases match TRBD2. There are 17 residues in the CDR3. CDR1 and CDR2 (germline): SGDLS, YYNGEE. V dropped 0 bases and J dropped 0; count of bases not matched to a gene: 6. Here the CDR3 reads CASSVGGLAQYQETQYF. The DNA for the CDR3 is TGTGCCAGCAGCGTAGGGGGACTAGCTCAGTACCAAGAGACCCAGTACTTC. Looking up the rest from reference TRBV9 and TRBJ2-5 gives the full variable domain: DSGVTQTPKHLITATGQRVTLRCSPRSGDLSVYWYQQSLDQGLQFLIQYYNGEERAKGNILERFSAQQFPDLHSELNLSSLELGDSALYFCASSVGGLAQYQETQYFGPGTRLLVL.

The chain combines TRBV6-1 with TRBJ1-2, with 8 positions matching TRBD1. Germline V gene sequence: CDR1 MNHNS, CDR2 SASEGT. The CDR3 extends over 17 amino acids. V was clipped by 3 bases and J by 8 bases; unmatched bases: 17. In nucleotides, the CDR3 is TGTGCCAGCAGTGAGGCTGGACAGGGTGGAGTTTTTGGGGGCTACACCTTC. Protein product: CASSEAGQGGVFGGYTF.

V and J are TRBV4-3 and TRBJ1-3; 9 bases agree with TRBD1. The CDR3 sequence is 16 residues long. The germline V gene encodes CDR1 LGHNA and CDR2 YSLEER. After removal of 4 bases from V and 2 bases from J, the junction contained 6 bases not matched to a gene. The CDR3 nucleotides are TGCGCCAGCAGCCGGTCGGACAGGGGCCCTGGAAACACCATATATTTT. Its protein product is CASSRSDRGPGNTIYF.

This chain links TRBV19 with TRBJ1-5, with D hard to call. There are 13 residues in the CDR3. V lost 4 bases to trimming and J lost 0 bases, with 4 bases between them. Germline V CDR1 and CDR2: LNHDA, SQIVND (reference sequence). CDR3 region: CASSKYSNQPQHF. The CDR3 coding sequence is TGTGCCAGTAGTAAATATAGCAATCAGCCCCAGCATTTT.

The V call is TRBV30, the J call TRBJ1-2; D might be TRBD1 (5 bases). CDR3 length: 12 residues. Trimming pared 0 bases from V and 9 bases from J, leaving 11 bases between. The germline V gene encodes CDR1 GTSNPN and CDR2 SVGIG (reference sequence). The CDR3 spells CAWSVSGGRYTF. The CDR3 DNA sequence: TGTGCCTGGAGTGTAAGCGGGGGACGCTACACCTTC.

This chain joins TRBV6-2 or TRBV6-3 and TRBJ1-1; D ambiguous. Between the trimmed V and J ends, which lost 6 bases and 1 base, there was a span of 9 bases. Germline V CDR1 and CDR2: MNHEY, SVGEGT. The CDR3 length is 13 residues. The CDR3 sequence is CASSLRENTEAFF. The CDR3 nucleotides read TGTGCCAGCAGCCTCCGGGAGAACACTGAAGCTTTCTTT.

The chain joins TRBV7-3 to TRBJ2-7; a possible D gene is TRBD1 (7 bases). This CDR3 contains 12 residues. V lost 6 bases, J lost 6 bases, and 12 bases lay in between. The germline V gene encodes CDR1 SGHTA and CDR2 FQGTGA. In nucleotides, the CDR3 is TGTGCCAGCAGTCACAGGGGAGGCGAGCAGTACTTC. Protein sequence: CASSHRGGEQYF.

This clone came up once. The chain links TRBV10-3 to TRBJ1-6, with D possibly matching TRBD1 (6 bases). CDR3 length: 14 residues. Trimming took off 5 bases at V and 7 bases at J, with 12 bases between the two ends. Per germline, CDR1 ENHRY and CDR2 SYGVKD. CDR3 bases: TGTGCCATCAGTCAACAGGGTTTGAATTCACCCCTCCACTTT. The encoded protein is CAISQQGLNSPLHF.

The CDR3 sequence: CASSPPRRARGYTF. DNA for the CDR3: TGTGCCAGCAGCCCACCCCGGAGGGCGCGAGGCTACACCTTC. The chain employs TRBV7-2 and TRBJ1-2; D ambiguous. The germline V gene encodes CDR1 SGHTA and CDR2 FQGNSA. V was shortened by 5 bases and J by 8 bases, with 18 bases between the two germline ends. The CDR3 runs 14 residues.

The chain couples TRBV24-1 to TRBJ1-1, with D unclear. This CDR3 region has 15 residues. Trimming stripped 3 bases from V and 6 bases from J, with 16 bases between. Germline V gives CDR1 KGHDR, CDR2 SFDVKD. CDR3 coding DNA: TGTGCCACCAGTGATGGCACCCGGGGTATATCTGAAGCTTTCTTT. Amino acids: CATSDGTRGISEAFF.

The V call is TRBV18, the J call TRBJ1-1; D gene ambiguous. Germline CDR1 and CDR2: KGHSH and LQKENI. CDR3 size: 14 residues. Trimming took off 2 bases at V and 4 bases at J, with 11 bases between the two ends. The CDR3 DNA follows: TGTGCCAGCTCACCATTCGAGGGTGGCACTGAAGCTTTCTTT. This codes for CASSPFEGGTEAFF. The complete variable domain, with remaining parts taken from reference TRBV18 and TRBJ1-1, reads NAGVMQNPRHLVRRRGQEARLRCSPMKGHSHVYWYRQLPEEGLKFMVYLQKENIIDESGMPKERFSAEFPKEGPSILRIQQVVRGDSAAYFCASSPFEGGTEAFFGQGTRLTVV.

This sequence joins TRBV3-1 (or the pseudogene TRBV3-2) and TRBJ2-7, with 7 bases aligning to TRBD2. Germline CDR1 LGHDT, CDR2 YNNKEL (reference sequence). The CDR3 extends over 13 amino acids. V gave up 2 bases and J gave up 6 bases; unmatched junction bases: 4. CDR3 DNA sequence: TGTGCCAGCAGCCAACGGACTAGTGTCGAGCAGTACTTC. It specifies CASSQRTSVEQYF.